This T cell receptor (beta chain) was documented in a study of T-cell memory formation after mild COVID-19 (dated by TCRdb to 2020 to 2022). Regarding the study in general: TCR sequence clusters from the two donors were found to be largely donor specific. In a couple of donors, T-cell clones that expanded and contracted after mild COVID-19 were tracked by sequencing TCRalpha and TCRbeta repertoires over time. The cohort was made up of two young adult volunteers, one female and one male, who were previously healthy.

Ficoll-Paque density gradient centrifugation was used to isolate PBMCs. As to this clonotype: The target of this receptor is not known. The input lacks base qualities; no much larger clone sits a single base away.

Study-level results and caveats: Contracting CD4+ clones were found mainly in CM and EM memory subsets, while CD8+ clones were enriched in EMRA. Some responding clones were found in pre-infection memory, which suggests that pre-existing cross-reactive memory T cells took part in the SARS-CoV-2 response. The second-wave clones that peaked on day 37 were not confirmed to be SARS-CoV-2 specific. Balanced CD4/CD8 phenotypes were observed for clones contracting from day 15 to 85, whereas a bias towards CD4+ was observed for a second wave of clones expanding from day 15 to 37. Only two mild cases were covered in the study, and larger cohorts including severe cases with pre-infection samples were considered necessary.

The instrument given in TCRdb is Illumina NovaSeq 6000. TCRalpha and TCRbeta cDNA libraries were constructed by 5'RACE with constant-segment primers, with sample barcodes and unique molecular identifiers being introduced. Trizol reagent was used to extract RNA from every sample. The libraries were amplified in two PCR steps, and the second step added a second sample barcode and Illumina TruSeq adapters. Sequencing of libraries was performed on an Illumina NovaSeq with 2 x 150 bp paired-end reads. The original methods were these. The reads were demultiplexed and collapsed into UMI-guided consensus sequences using migec v1.2.7. Using mixcr v2.1.11, the UMI consensuses were aligned to TRA and TRB V and J templates and assembled into clonotypes. Expanded or contracted clonotypes were those called significant by both edgeR and NoisET, with noise models trained on biological replicates. For edgeR calls, the thresholds were a false discovery rate-adjusted p below 0.01 and a log2 fold-change of 1. As an exploratory analysis of dynamics, max-normalized trajectories of the 1000 most abundant clonotypes were examined with PCA combined with hierarchical clustering. The CD4 or CD8 phenotype of responding clones was assigned using the separately sequenced CD4+ and CD8+ repertoires. The public reads were reanalyzed by TCRdb: fastp trimming at Q25, MiXCR alignment, in-frame beta chains only. A single entry per CDR3 protein holds the most common genes and DNA from its merged rows. None of the V and J calls come from the authors' own analysis; TCRdb made them. For this sample there are a few hundred thousand distinct CDR3 sequences; 8% to 10% appear just once. Under 25% of the sample is held by the ten biggest clonotypes.

The CDR3, cysteine through phenylalanine, is 13 amino acids long. Here the CDR3 DNA is all that survives: 39 bases in frame from base 1. At the junction V is shortened by 5 bases and J by 2 bases, with 8 bases in between. CDR1 and CDR2 (MDHEN, SYDVKM) derive from the germline V gene. Sequences were obtained from PBMCs or a T cell subset sorted from them (not recorded which). The chain is encoded by TRBV28 joined to TRBJ2-3; no D gene can be assigned with confidence. The receptor's source is a man between 18 and 29 years old who had mild COVID-19 (a few samples of this study predate the infection). The sample titles of this study are shuffled in the database, so cell type and time point are left out; the donor was told from shared clones. At the DNA level, the sequence is TGTGCCAGCAGTGATCAGGACACAGATACGCAGTATTTT. The translation is CASSDQDTDTQYF.